This TCR beta chain appears in the sequencing data of a study of control samples from healthy donors and cancer patients (dated by TCRdb to 2019 to 2021). As for this clone: Its specific antigen is unknown. Base quality data are lacking; no much larger clone is found one base away.

The method behind the library was the immunoSEQ multiplex PCR assay. This immuneACCESS table, as held by TCRdb, lists in-frame sequences with V and J called but not all clones. Of the missing ones, under half trace to an unresolved V gene in checked studies; the others have no known cause. Within this sample are about 220,000 clones, with just under 95% of them counted one time only. The top ten constitute approximately 1.5% of the sample. The germline V gene supplies CDR1 MNHEY and CDR2 SVGAGI. The CDR3, from cysteine to phenylalanine, totals 12 residues. Just the 36-base CDR3 DNA is kept, in frame starting at base 1. V and J are truncated by 2 bases and 12 bases respectively, leaving an intervening sequence of 14 bases.

The sequence joins TRBV6-5 to TRBJ2-7; TRBD2 is a weak D gene call, 6 bases matching. Sequences were obtained from blood. The clonotype was recovered from a man between 50 and 59 years old in good health. The CDR3 region reads CASSYREAPRYF. At the DNA level, the sequence is TGTGCCAGCAGTTACAGGGAGGCCCCCAGGTACTTC.